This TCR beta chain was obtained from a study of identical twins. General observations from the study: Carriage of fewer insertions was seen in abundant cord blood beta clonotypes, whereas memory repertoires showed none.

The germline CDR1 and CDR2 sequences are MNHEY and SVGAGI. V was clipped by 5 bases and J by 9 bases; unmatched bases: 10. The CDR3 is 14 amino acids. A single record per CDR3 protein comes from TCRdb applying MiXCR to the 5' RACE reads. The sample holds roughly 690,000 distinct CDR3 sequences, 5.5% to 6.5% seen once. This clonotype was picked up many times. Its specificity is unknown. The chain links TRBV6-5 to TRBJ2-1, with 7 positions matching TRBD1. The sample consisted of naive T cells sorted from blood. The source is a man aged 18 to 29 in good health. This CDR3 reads CASSTRQGEGEQFF. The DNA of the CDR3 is TGTGCCAGCAGTACACGACAGGGAGAGGGTGAGCAGTTCTTC.